This T cell receptor (beta chain) was recovered during a study of radiotherapy plus CTLA-4 blockade in lung cancer. Looking at the study overall: Objective responses arose in 15% to 20% of patients, and 31% experienced disease control.

Alongside CTLA-4 blockade with ipilimumab, patients with chemo-refractory metastatic non-small-cell lung cancer received focal radiation. Remarks on this clone: Its antigen remains unknown.

Study observations and caveats: The authors reported that early blood T cell clone dynamics, with interferon-beta, best predicted response. Some TCR clones had been derived from tumors. These clones expanded in peripheral blood after radiotherapy plus ipilimumab.

The V segment lost 2 bases and the J segment 7 bases; nucleotides outside the gene matches: 10. The germline V gene encodes CDR1 MNHNS and CDR2 SASEGT. This CDR3 is 16 amino acids long. Sequencing used immunoSEQ multiplex PCR; TCRdb keeps in-frame clones, though not all of them. The table lists about 100,000 clones, around four fifths of them singletons. This sample comprised peripheral blood, obtained from a patient treated with radiotherapy plus ipilimumab. The TCR was taken from a human donor with non-small cell lung cancer who had stable disease on radiotherapy plus ipilimumab. The chain joins TRBV6-1 to TRBJ2-1, with TRBD2 identical over 8 bases. DNA for the CDR3: TGTGCCAGCAGTGAACCGGGGGGGGGCACTCGGAATGAGCAGTTCTTC. This encodes CASSEPGGGTRNEQFF.